This T cell receptor beta chain derives from a study of CD8 T cells in ankylosing spondylitis. Overall study results and limits: A TCR beta motif made of about eight highly homologous variants seemed typical of ankylosing spondylitis blood. Significant enrichment of disease-linked clones was reported in matched ankylosing spondylitis synovial fluid. Researchers report that disease-linked clones proved CD8+ and relatively rare in peripheral blood.

Scientists made TCR beta libraries using quantitative 5'-RACE with molecular barcodes. Each CDR3 protein gets one entry after TCRdb re-called the 5' RACE reads with MiXCR. Counted here are 350,000 to 450,000 distinct CDR3 sequences, roughly a quarter occurring once; the ten biggest clones make up approximately 1%. The CDR3 totals 15 residues. From germline, CDR1 is SGHTA and CDR2 FQGNSA. The germline V and J ends were trimmed by 3 bases and 15 bases, with 24 bases remaining between them. This clonotype was seen more than once but under ten times. The antigen is not known. A much larger clone lies a single base off, so this may be a read error.

This TCR was sampled from a male donor with ankylosing spondylitis. The sequencing input was blood, either unsorted or a sorted T cell fraction (not recorded which). The chain carries TRBV7-2 and TRBJ2-1; D tentatively reads TRBD1 or TRBD2 (7 bases each). The CDR3 reads CASSLTGMSGIGSFF. In DNA form, the CDR3 reads TGTGCCAGCAGCTTGACAGGGATGAGCGGGATCGGTTCGTTCTTC. Looking up the rest from reference TRBV7-2 and TRBJ2-1 gives the full variable domain: GAGVSQSPSNKVTEKGKDVELRCDPISGHTALYWYRQSLGQGLEFLIYFQGNSAPDKSGLPSDRFSAERTGGSVSTLTIQRTQQEDSAVYLCASSLTGMSGIGSFFGPGTRLTVL.